These T cell receptor beta chains were read from a single sample in a study of T cell repertoires in cytomegalovirus infection. These receptors lack a known antigen. Via MiXCR, TCRdb re-called the reads, giving one row per CDR3 protein. The profile shows 650,000 to 900,000 distinct CDR3 sequences, about 31% of them singletons. Material: cultured CD8+ T cells from PBMCs, obtained from culture after CMV antigen stimulation. The receptors stem from a human donor in good health (CMV status not recorded). Some clones in this sample may be carry-over from other donors' samples. The CDR3 runs from the conserved cysteine through the conserved F or W. Each record gives: V gene, J gene, clone size, D gene, CDR3 DNA, CDR3 protein. D genes are given only for firm matches. Not all rows give a size; the values are once, few, many and, for expanded clones, a class.

TRBV14,TRBJ2-3,few,NA,TGTGCCAGCAGCCAAGGCCCATCCGATACGCAGTATTTT,CASSQGPSDTQYF
TRBV12-3/TRBV12-4,TRBJ1-1,few,NA,TGTGCCAGCGAGGGATCGAACACTGAAGCTTTCTTT,CASEGSNTEAFF
TRBV27,TRBJ1-5,few,NA,TGTGCCAGCAGGATACAGGGTTCTAATCAGCCCCAGCATTTT,CASRIQGSNQPQHF
TRBV7-6,TRBJ1-2,NA,TRBD1,TGTGCCAGCAGCTTAGCGCCGGGACAGTACTATGGCTACACCTTC,CASSLAPGQYYGYTF
TRBV7-9,TRBJ2-7,NA,NA,TGTGCCAGCAGCTTAGCGTTAAGTTTCTACAAGCAGTACTTC,CASSLALSFYKQYF
TRBV11-2,TRBJ1-1,NA,NA,TGTGCCAGCAGCTTAGACAGGGCAGGAGCTGAAGCTTTCTTT,CASSLDRAGAEAFF
TRBV6-5,TRBJ2-5,NA,TRBD2,TGTGCCAGCACCATTAGCGGGGGTGGGGAGACCCAGTACTTC,CASTISGGGETQYF
TRBV7-8,TRBJ2-1,many,NA,TGTGCCAGCAGCTTGATCTCCTACAATGAGCAGTTCTTC,CASSLISYNEQFF
TRBV10-1,TRBJ2-3,few,TRBD1,TGCGCCAGCAGTGAGTCTCTACAGGGGGCCTACACAGATACGCAGTATTTT,CASSESLQGAYTDTQYF
TRBV7-6,TRBJ1-2,few,NA,TGTGCCAGCAGCTTAGGTTTAACTCAAGGCTACACCTTC,CASSLGLTQGYTF
TRBV6-2/TRBV6-3,TRBJ1-5,NA,TRBD1,TGTGCCAGCAGCCGGACAGGGTACGATCAGCCCCAGCATTTT,CASSRTGYDQPQHF
TRBV5-6,TRBJ2-7,few,NA,TGTGCCAGCAGCTTGGAGGAGACGGCTACCTACGAGCAGTACTTC,CASSLEETATYEQYF
TRBV7-6,TRBJ2-7,few,TRBD1,TGTGCCAGCAGCTCCGAGACAGGGGGTAAAAACGAGCAGTACTTC,CASSSETGGKNEQYF
TRBV7-9,TRBJ2-1,few,NA,TGTGCCAGCAGCTCGGACTCACAGGGTCGCCACAATGAGCAGTTCTTC,CASSSDSQGRHNEQFF
TRBV7-2,TRBJ2-3,NA,NA,TGTGCCAGCAGCTTAGCGTGGGGACCCACAGATACGCAGTATTTT,CASSLAWGPTDTQYF
TRBV7-9,TRBJ1-1,many,TRBD1,TGTGCCAGCAGCGTGACAGGGACGAACACTGAAGCTTTCTTT,CASSVTGTNTEAFF
TRBV7-2,TRBJ2-1,few,NA,TGTGCCAGCAGCTTAAGTGACGGGGATGAGCAGTTCTTC,CASSLSDGDEQFF
TRBV27,TRBJ1-2,NA,NA,TGTGCCAGCAGTGGATCCGACTATGGCTACACCTTC,CASSGSDYGYTF
TRBV7-8,TRBJ2-5,NA,NA,TGTGCCAGCAGCTTAGACTCGTGGCAGGGGGAGACCCAGTACTTC,CASSLDSWQGETQYF
TRBV6-4,TRBJ1-2,NA,NA,TGTGCCAGCAGGGAGTATCACAGGGCGGATGGCTACACCTTC,CASREYHRADGYTF
TRBV19,TRBJ2-2,many,NA,TGTGCCAGTAGTATCGCGGGGTACACCGGGGAGCTGTTTTTT,CASSIAGYTGELFF
TRBV2,TRBJ2-3,few,NA,TGTGCCACCCCTCTAGCAGATAGCACAGATACGCAGTATTTT,CATPLADSTDTQYF
TRBV7-9,TRBJ2-3,NA,NA,TGTGCCAGCACCGCTAGGGCGTACGGCACCACAGATACGCAGTATTTT,CASTARAYGTTDTQYF
TRBV27,TRBJ1-5,NA,NA,TGTGCCAGCAGCCCCTCGGTTGGAAGCGATCAGCCCCAGCATTTT,CASSPSVGSDQPQHF
TRBV6-1,TRBJ2-3,NA,TRBD2,TGTGCCAGCAGTTTAGAGCGGGGGGGATCGCGCGACACAGATACGCAGTATTTT,CASSLERGGSRDTDTQYF
TRBV7-6,TRBJ2-2,many,NA,TGTGCCAGCAGCTTAGACGGTCTCGGGGAGCTGTTTTTT,CASSLDGLGELFF
TRBV28,TRBJ1-2,few,NA,TGTGCCAGCAGTTTATTAGGTCAGATTAACTATGGCTACACCTTC,CASSLLGQINYGYTF
TRBV7-9,TRBJ1-1,NA,NA,TGTGCCAGCAGCTTTCGGACGGATTCCACTGAAGCTTTCTTT,CASSFRTDSTEAFF
TRBV27,TRBJ2-5,few,NA,TGTGCCAGCAGTTTGGGCGGTAGCGGTCCCTACCAAGAGACCCAGTACTTC,CASSLGGSGPYQETQYF
TRBV23-1,TRBJ2-5,few,NA,TGCGCCAGCAGCCCGAGGACAAGCCAAGAGACCCAGTACTTC,CASSPRTSQETQYF